One and the same sample provided the 24 T cell receptor beta chains below, sequenced in a study of blood T cell repertoires in COVID-19. Clones were sequenced by immunoSEQ multiplex PCR, and TCRdb holds only the in-frame ones, with some missing. The sample carries 120,000 to 150,000 clones, 65% to 90% recorded once. Sequencing was carried out using peripheral blood. These receptors came from a man aged 45-60 years with acute or convalescent COVID-19.

This chain connects TRBV21-1 to TRBJ2-5; the D call of TRBD2 is as the table states it, not checked on the DNA. TRBV21-1 is reported as a pseudogene. This CDR3 has 13 amino acids. CDR3 protein: CASSKVLQETQYF. The CDR3 region has the DNA TGTGCCAGCAGCAAAGTCCTCCAAGAGACCCAGTACTTC.

The chain couples TRBV27 to TRBJ2-7; 9 nucleotides agree with TRBD2. Per germline, CDR1 MNHEY and CDR2 SMNVEV (reference sequence). Trimming at V came to 1 base and at J to 1 base, leaving 5 bases not matched to a gene. This CDR3 contains 16 residues. In DNA form, the CDR3 reads TGTGCCAGCAGTTTATACACGGGACTAGCTTCCTACGAGCAGTACTTC. Encoded protein: CASSLYTGLASYEQYF.

This chain links TRBV25-1 with TRBJ1-2, with 12 bases identical to TRBD1. The germline V gene has CDR1 MGHDK and CDR2 SYGVNS. The CDR3 is 15 amino acids. Trimming removed 1 base from V and 11 bases from J; junction bases left unmatched: 8. DNA for the CDR3: TGTGCCAGCAGTGAATTCGGTACGGGACAGGGGGCGTACACCTTC. Translated: CASSEFGTGQGAYTF.

The chain links TRBV5-5 to TRBJ2-7, with D unclear. Germline CDR1 and CDR2: SGHKS and YYEKEE (reference sequence). V was cut by 4 bases and J by 1 base, with 6 bases left in between. The CDR3 totals 12 residues. CDR3 bases: TGTGCCAGCAGCGGAGCATCCTACGAGCAGTACTTC. This gives the protein CASSGASYEQYF.

This clone was picked up a small number of times. The chain combines TRBV7-8 with TRBJ2-1; 7 bases are a match to TRBD2. With 3 bases clipped from V and 5 bases from J, the junction kept 10 bases outside the gene matches. The V gene's germline CDR1 is SGHVS and CDR2 FQNEAQ. This CDR3 comprises 16 residues. The CDR3: CASSFSWWEGNNEQFF. The CDR3 bases are TGTGCCAGCAGCTTTAGTTGGTGGGAGGGCAACAATGAGCAGTTCTTC.

V and J are TRBV12-3 or TRBV12-4 and TRBJ1-1; D gene uncertain. V was cut by 5 bases and J by 5 bases, with 9 bases left in between. This CDR3 has 12 residues. In nucleotides, the CDR3 is TGTGCCAGCAGTATAGGAGGGACTGAAGCTTTCTTT. Translated: CASSIGGTEAFF.

The chain carries TRBV19 and TRBJ2-2; the match to TRBD1 covers 8 bases. V gave up 2 bases and J gave up 7 bases; unmatched junction bases: 6. CDR3 size: 15 residues. Germline CDR1 and CDR2: LNHDA and SQIVND (reference sequence). CDR3 DNA: TGTGCCAGTAGTATACAGGGGGCGCAAGGCGGGGAGCTGTTTTTT. As protein: CASSIQGAQGGELFF.

V is TRBV5-4 and J is TRBJ1-4; D might be TRBD1 (6 bases). The CDR3 contains 14 residues. The V gene's germline CDR1 is SGHNT and CDR2 YYREEE (reference sequence). V lost 2 bases to trimming and J lost 8 bases, with 13 bases between them. CDR3 in amino acids: CASSLRTQGEKLFF. The CDR3 coding sequence is TGTGCCAGCAGCTTACGTACCCAGGGGGAAAAACTGTTTTTT.

The chain has TRBV18 and TRBJ2-3; the D gene is possibly TRBD1 (6 bases). The V and J ends lost 3 bases and 3 bases respectively, with 16 bases between them. CDR1 is KGHSH and CDR2 is LQKENI in the germline V gene. This CDR3 region has 16 residues. In DNA, the CDR3 is TGTGCCAGCTCACCCTCCACCGGGACATTTACAGATACGCAGTATTTT. Translation: CASSPSTGTFTDTQYF. The variable domain in full, completed from reference TRBV18 and TRBJ2-3, reads NAGVMQNPRHLVRRRGQEARLRCSPMKGHSHVYWYRQLPEEGLKFMVYLQKENIIDESGMPKERFSAEFPKEGPSILRIQQVVRGDSAAYFCASSPSTGTFTDTQYFGPGTRLTVL.

The gene calls are TRBV6-1 and TRBJ2-3; 7 bases are a match to TRBD2. Germline loops: CDR1 MNHNS, CDR2 SASEGT. V trimming: 4 bases; J trimming: 2 bases; junction bases outside the gene matches: 9. The CDR3 is 16 residues long. The CDR3 DNA sequence: TGTGCCAGCAGTGGCCAAAGAGCGGGATACACAGATACGCAGTATTTT. This gives the protein CASSGQRAGYTDTQYF.

This sequence joins TRBV13 and TRBJ2-3, with TRBD1 matching over 7 bases. Trimming took 3 bases from V and 12 from J; bases not matched to a gene: 3. CDR1 and CDR2 from the germline V gene are PRHDT and FYEKMQ (reference sequence). The CDR3 runs to 11 residues. The CDR3 is CASSLGTAQYF. In DNA form, the CDR3 reads TGTGCCAGCAGCTTGGGGACAGCCCAGTATTTT.

The CDR3: CASSTQLAGSSYEQYF. CDR3 coding DNA: TGTGCCAGTAGTACCCAACTAGCGGGCTCCTCCTACGAGCAGTACTTC. This chain links TRBV19 with TRBJ2-7; TRBD2 matches at 9 bases. V shed 4 bases and J 0 bases; nucleotides not matched to a gene: 7. Per germline, CDR1 LNHDA and CDR2 SQIVND (reference sequence). This CDR3 comprises 16 residues. Filled out from reference TRBV19 and TRBJ2-7, the complete variable domain reads DGGITQSPKYLFRKEGQNVTLSCEQNLNHDAMYWYRQDPGQGLRLIYYSQIVNDFQKGDIAEGYSVSREKKESFPLTVTSAQKNPTAFYLCASSTQLAGSSYEQYFGPGTRLTVT.

This sequence joins TRBV6-5 and TRBJ1-1; D perhaps matches TRBD1 (5 bases). The CDR3 covers 15 residues. Trimming took 6 bases from V and 0 from J, leaving 14 bases between them. Germline V gene data show CDR1 as MNHEY and CDR2 as SVGAGI. As DNA, the CDR3 is TGTGCCAGCAGGACGGGGGTACAGCTGAACACTGAAGCTTTCTTT. This sequence encodes CASRTGVQLNTEAFF.

The chain combines TRBV10-3 with TRBJ2-5, with TRBD2 as a possible D gene (5 bases). The CDR3 spans 14 residues. Germline-derived CDR1 and CDR2 are ENHRY and SYGVKD. Deletions cut 0 bases from V and 3 bases from J, with 8 bases between. For the CDR3, the DNA is TGTGCCATCAGTGAGTCAGGGCGGGAAGAGACCCAGTACTTC. Translating gives CAISESGREETQYF.

V usage is TRBV12-3 or TRBV12-4 and J usage is TRBJ2-4; D gene ambiguous. The CDR3 runs 11 residues. V dropped 3 bases and J dropped 6 bases, with 3 bases sitting between them. The CDR3 protein is CASSFGNIQYF. The CDR3 coding sequence is TGTGCCAGCAGTTTCGGAAACATTCAGTACTTC.

The chain is built from TRBV30 and TRBJ2-5; 7 bases map to TRBD1. CDR3 size: 14 residues. V lost 1 base, J lost 2 bases, and 4 bases stayed unmatched. Germline CDR1 and CDR2: GTSNPN and SVGIG (reference sequence). The CDR3 region has the DNA TGTGCCTGGAGTGCCACAGGGGCTCAAGAGACCCAGTACTTC. This sequence encodes CAWSATGAQETQYF.

This clone came up once. The chain links TRBV4-2 to TRBJ1-2; 7 bases align to TRBD1. The ends lost 3 bases at V and 8 bases at J; junction bases unmatched: 12. The CDR3 totals 15 residues. Germline values: CDR1 LGHNA, CDR2 YNFKEQ. The CDR3 region has the DNA TGTGCCAGCAGCCACGCCCGGGACAGCTCAGGAGGCTACACCTTC. Translated, it gives CASSHARDSSGGYTF.

This clone was observed a handful of times. The chain is built from TRBV6-5 and TRBJ2-1; D may be TRBD1 (6 bases). This CDR3 has 12 residues. V was cut by 10 bases and J by 4 bases, with 11 bases left in between. The germline V gene has CDR1 MNHEY and CDR2 SVGAGI. CDR3: CATGGGYNEQFF. CDR3 coding DNA: TGTGCCACTGGGGGCGGTTACAATGAGCAGTTCTTC.

The chain recombines TRBV7-9 with TRBJ2-5, with 9 bases fitting TRBD2. The germline gives CDR1 SEHNR, CDR2 FQNEAQ (reference sequence). The CDR3 loop spans 16 amino acids. The V segment lost 5 bases and the J segment 5 bases; nucleotides outside the gene matches: 12. CDR3: CASSPGLRGRGETQYF. The CDR3 DNA reads TGTGCCAGCAGCCCCGGACTTCGCGGGAGGGGGGAGACCCAGTACTTC.

The CDR3 DNA is TGTGCCAGCAGTCGCGAAAGTCCCCCTGGAAACACCATATATTTT. Encoded protein: CASSRESPPGNTIYF. This chain joins TRBV6-5 and TRBJ1-3, with unresolved D. The germline gives CDR1 MNHEY, CDR2 SVGAGI. This CDR3 has 15 residues. The ends were cut back, 5 bases at V and 2 bases at J, with 13 bases in the middle.

This clone was observed a handful of times. This sequence joins TRBV7-3 and TRBJ2-1; 9 bases align to TRBD2. The germline V gene encodes CDR1 SGHTA and CDR2 FQGTGA. This CDR3 has 14 amino acids. V dropped 0 bases and J dropped 9; count of bases not matched to a gene: 3. Here the CDR3 reads CASSLTGLATEQFF. The CDR3 DNA sequence: TGTGCCAGCAGCTTAACGGGACTAGCAACTGAGCAGTTCTTC.

This sequence joins TRBV9 and TRBJ2-1; weak D call: TRBD2 (6 bases). V was cut by 4 bases and J by 5 bases, with 16 bases left in between. CDR1 is SGDLS, CDR2 YYNGEE, per germline. This CDR3 is 15 amino acids long. CDR3 sequence: CASSLPGTHNNEQFF. CDR3 bases: TGTGCCAGCAGCTTACCCGGGACTCATAACAATGAGCAGTTCTTC.

This sequence joins TRBV7-8 and TRBJ2-3, with 9 bases lining up with TRBD2. Germline V gene data show CDR1 as SGHVS and CDR2 as FQNEAQ. After removal of 7 bases from V and 1 base from J, the junction contained 9 bases not matched to a gene. The CDR3 extends over 16 amino acids. The CDR3 region has the DNA TGTGCCAGCACCGTACGGGCGGGGGGGCGCACAGATACGCAGTATTTT. Translation: CASTVRAGGRTDTQYF.

This chain uses TRBV5-6 with TRBJ1-2, with D unresolved. The CDR3 has 14 amino acids. Per the germline V gene, CDR1 is SGHDT and CDR2 is YYEEEE. V dropped 0 bases and J dropped 7 bases, with 13 bases sitting between them. This CDR3 reads CASSLGSGSVGYTF. In nucleotides, the CDR3 is TGTGCCAGCAGCTTGGGTTCGGGGAGTGTTGGCTACACCTTC.